The clone carrying this TCR beta chain came up once. Its antigen is as yet unknown. The data derive from a study of T cell responses to AZD1222 COVID-19 vaccine. The CDR3 is 14 residues long. Germline V gene lookup returns CDR1 MNHEY and CDR2 SMNVEV (reference sequence). The V and J ends lost 4 bases and 3 bases respectively, with 10 bases between them. The method was immunoSEQ multiplex PCR; TCRdb's version includes in-frame clones alone and lacks a portion of them. The table lists about 150,000 clones, about 93% of them singletons, with about 3.3% in the top ten. Study-wide results and caveats: Once two AZD1222 doses were given, Spike-specific TCR breadth and depth went up.

Sequenced material: peripheral blood, taken 28 days after the second AZD1222 dose. The chain couples TRBV27 to TRBJ1-3, with D uncertain. The TCR originated in an adult who received the AZD1222 COVID-19 vaccine. As DNA, the CDR3 is TGTGCCAGCAGTTCAGCTGCCCTTGGAAACACCATATATTTT. Amino acid sequence: CASSSAALGNTIYF.